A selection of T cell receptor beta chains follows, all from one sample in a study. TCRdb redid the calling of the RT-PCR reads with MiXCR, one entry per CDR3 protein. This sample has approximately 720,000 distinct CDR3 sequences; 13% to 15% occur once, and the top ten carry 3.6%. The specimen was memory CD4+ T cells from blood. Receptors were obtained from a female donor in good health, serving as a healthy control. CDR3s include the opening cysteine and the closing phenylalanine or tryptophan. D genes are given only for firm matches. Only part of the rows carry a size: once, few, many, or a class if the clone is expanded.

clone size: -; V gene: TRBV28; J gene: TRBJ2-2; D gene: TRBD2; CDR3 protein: CASRREGTGELFF; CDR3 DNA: TGTGCCAGCAGGCGGGAGGGAACCGGGGAGCTGTTTTTT
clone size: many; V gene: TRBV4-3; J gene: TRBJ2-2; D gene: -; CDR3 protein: CASSQAANRVGTGELFF; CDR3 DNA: TGCGCCAGCAGCCAAGCGGCGAACAGGGTGGGCACCGGGGAGCTGTTTTTT
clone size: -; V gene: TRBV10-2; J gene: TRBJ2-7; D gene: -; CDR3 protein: CASTLRVQGPYEQYF; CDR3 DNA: TGCGCCAGCACCCTGCGGGTCCAGGGCCCCTACGAGCAGTACTTC
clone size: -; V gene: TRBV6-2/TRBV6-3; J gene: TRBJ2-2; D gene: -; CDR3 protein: CASSGLMTLLNTGELFF; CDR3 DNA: TGTGCCAGCAGTGGACTTATGACTCTTTTAAACACCGGGGAGCTGTTTTTT
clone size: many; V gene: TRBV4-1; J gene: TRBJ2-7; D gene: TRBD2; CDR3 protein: CASSQVGSGAYEQYF; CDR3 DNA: TGCGCCAGCAGCCAAGTCGGTAGCGGGGCCTACGAGCAGTACTTC
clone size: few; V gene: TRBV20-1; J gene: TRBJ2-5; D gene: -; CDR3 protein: CSARDVRLQQETQYF; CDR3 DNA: TGCAGTGCTAGAGATGTTCGACTACAGCAAGAGACCCAGTACTTC
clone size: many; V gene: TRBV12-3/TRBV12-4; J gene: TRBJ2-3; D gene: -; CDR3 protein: CASRRGTAADTQYF; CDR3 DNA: TGTGCCAGCAGGCGCGGGACAGCAGCAGATACGCAGTATTTT
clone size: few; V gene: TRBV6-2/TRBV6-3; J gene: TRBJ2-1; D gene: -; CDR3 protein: CASSPPVPYNEQFF; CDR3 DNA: TGTGCCAGCAGCCCCCCGGTCCCTTACAATGAGCAGTTCTTC
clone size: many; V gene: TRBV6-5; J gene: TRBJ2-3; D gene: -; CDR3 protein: CATASTDTQYF; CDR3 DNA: TGTGCCACCGCAAGCACAGATACGCAGTATTTT
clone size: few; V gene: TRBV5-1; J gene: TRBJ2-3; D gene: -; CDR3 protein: CASSVASVSTDTQYF; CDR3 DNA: TGCGCCAGCAGCGTAGCTAGCGTGAGCACAGATACGCAGTATTTT
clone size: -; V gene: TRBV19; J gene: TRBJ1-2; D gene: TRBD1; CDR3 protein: CATSNRGSSGYTF; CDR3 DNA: TGTGCCACGTCCAACAGGGGATCGAGCGGCTACACCTTC
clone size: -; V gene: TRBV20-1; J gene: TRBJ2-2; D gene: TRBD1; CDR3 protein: CSARSFRGPGELFF; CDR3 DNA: TGCAGTGCTAGAAGTTTCAGGGGGCCCGGGGAGCTGTTTTTT
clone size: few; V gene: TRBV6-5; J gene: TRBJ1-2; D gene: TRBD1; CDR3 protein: CASSSIPGQGNYGYTF; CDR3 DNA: TGTGCCAGCAGTTCTATTCCGGGACAGGGGAACTATGGCTACACCTTC
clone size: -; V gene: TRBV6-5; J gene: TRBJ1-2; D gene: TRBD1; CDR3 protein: CASSLGGVVEYGYTF; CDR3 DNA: TGTGCCAGCAGTCTAGGGGGCGTGGTAGAATATGGCTACACCTTC
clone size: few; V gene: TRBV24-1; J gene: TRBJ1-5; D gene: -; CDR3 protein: CATSDRNNQPQHF; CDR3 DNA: TGTGCCACCAGTGATCGTAACAATCAGCCCCAGCATTTT
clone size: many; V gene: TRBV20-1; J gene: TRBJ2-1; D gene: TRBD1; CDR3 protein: CSAQQGAGSYNEQFF; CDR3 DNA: TGCAGTGCGCAACAGGGGGCAGGGTCTTACAATGAGCAGTTCTTC
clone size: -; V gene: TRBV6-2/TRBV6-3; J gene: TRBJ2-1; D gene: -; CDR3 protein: CASSYYSAAEQFF; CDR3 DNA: TGTGCCAGCAGTTACTACTCGGCCGCTGAGCAGTTCTTC
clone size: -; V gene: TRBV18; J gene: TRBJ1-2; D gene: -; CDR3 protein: CASSPSRTTTNYGYTF; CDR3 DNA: TGTGCCAGCTCACCCTCCCGGACCACAACTAACTATGGCTACACCTTC
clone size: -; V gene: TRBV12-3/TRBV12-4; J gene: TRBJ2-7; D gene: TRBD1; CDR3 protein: CASSLRGTGPYWQYF; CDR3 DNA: TGTGCCAGCAGTTTAAGGGGGACAGGCCCTTATTGGCAGTACTTC
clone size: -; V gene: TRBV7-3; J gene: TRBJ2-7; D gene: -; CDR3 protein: CASSLTFRDEQYF; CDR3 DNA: TGTGCCAGCAGCTTAACGTTTAGGGACGAGCAGTACTTC
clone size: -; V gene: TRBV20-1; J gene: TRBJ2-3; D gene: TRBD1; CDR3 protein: CSARDRYTDTQYF; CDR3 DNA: TGCAGTGCAAGGGACAGATACACAGATACGCAGTATTTT
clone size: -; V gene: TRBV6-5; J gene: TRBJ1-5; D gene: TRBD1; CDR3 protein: CASTPAGGYQPQHF; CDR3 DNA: TGTGCCAGCACCCCTGCAGGGGGTTATCAGCCCCAGCATTTT
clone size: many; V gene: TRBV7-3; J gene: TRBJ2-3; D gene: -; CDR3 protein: CASSATGYTDTQYF; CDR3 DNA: TGTGCCAGCAGCGCTACAGGGTATACAGATACGCAGTATTTT
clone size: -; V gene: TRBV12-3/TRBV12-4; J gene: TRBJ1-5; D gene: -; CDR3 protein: CASSAQGLGQPQHF; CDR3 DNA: TGTGCCAGCAGTGCGCAGGGTTTGGGCCAGCCCCAGCATTTT
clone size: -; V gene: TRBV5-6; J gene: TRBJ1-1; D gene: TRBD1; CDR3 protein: CASSRPDRGYTEAFF; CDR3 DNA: TGTGCCAGCAGCCGCCCGGACAGGGGTTACACTGAAGCTTTCTTT
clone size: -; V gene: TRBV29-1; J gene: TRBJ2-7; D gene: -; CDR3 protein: CSAAASVTSGEQYF; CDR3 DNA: TGCAGCGCGGCGGCTAGCGTCACTAGTGGCGAGCAGTACTTC
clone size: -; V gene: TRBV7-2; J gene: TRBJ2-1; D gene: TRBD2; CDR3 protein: CASSLTRGGFNEQFF; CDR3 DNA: TGTGCCAGCAGCTTAACGCGGGGGGGTTTCAATGAGCAGTTCTTC
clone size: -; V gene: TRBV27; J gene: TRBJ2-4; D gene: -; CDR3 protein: CASSLGRGIQYF; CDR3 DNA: TGTGCCAGCAGCCTCGGGCGGGGCATTCAGTACTTC
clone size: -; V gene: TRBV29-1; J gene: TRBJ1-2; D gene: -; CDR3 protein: CSVETGGGDGYTF; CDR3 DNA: TGCAGCGTTGAGACGGGGGGGGGAGACGGCTACACCTTC
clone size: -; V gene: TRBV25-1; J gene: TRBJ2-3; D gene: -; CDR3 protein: CASSDRDFTDTQYF; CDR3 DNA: TGTGCCAGCAGTGATCGGGACTTCACAGATACGCAGTATTTT
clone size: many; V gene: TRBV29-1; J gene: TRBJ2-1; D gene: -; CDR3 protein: CSVDPQGAYNEQFF; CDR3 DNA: TGCAGCGTTGACCCACAGGGCGCCTACAATGAGCAGTTCTTC
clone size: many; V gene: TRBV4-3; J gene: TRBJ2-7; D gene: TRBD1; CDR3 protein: CASSLRTGQGREQYF; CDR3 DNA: TGCGCCAGCAGCCTACGGACGGGACAGGGAAGGGAGCAGTACTTC
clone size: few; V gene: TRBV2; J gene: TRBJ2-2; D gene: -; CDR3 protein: CASSNGGNTGELFF; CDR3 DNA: TGTGCCAGCAGCAATGGGGGCAACACCGGGGAGCTGTTTTTT
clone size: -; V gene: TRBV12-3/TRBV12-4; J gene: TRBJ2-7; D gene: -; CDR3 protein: CASSHDSLVGSYEQYF; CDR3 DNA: TGTGCCAGCAGTCATGACAGCCTTGTGGGTTCCTACGAGCAGTACTTC
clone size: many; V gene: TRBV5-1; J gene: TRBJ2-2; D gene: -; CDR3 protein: CASSWAEGPGELFF; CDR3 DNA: TGCGCCAGCAGCTGGGCAGAGGGGCCCGGGGAGCTGTTTTTT
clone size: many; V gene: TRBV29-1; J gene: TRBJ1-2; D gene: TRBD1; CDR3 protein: CSVLTGHDGGYTF; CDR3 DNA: TGCAGCGTTCTGACAGGGCACGACGGAGGCTACACCTTC
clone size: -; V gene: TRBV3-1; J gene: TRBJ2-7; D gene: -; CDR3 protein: CASSQDPTSFSYEQYF; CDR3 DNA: TGTGCCAGCAGCCAAGATCCGACAAGCTTTTCCTACGAGCAGTACTTC
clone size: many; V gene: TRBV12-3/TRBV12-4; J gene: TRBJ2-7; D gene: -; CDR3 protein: CASSSLEPGRISYEQYF; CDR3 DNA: TGTGCCAGCAGTTCCCTCGAGCCGGGTCGAATCTCCTACGAGCAGTACTTC